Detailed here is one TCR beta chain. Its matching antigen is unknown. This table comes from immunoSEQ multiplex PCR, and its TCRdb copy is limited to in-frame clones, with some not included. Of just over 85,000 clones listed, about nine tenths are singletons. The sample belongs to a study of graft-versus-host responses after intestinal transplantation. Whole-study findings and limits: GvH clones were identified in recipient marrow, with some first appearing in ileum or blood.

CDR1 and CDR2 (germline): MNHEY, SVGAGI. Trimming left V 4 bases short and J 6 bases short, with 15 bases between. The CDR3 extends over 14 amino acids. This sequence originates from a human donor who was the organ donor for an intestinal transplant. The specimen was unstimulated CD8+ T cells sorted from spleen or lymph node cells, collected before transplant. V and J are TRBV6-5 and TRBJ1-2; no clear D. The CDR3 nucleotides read TGTGCCAGCAGTTCCGTAGTGCTCCTGGATGGCTACACCTTC. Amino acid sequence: CASSSVVLLDGYTF.